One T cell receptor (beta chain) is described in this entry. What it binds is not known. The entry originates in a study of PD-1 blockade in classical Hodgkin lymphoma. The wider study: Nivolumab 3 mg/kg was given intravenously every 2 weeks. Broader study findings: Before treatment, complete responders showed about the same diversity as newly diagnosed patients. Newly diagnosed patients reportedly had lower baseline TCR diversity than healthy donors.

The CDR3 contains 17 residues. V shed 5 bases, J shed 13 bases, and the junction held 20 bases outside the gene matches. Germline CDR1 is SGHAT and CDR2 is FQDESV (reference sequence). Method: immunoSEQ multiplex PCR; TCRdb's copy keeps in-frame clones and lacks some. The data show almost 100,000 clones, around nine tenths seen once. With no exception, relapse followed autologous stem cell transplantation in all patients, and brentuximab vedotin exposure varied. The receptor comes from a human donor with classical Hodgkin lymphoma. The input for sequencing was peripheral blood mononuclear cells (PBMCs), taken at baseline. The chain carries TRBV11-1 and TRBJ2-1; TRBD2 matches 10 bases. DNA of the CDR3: TGTGCCAGCAGCCAGGGGCCTAGCGGGAGTGCGGGACTCGGCCAGTTCTTC. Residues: CASSQGPSGSAGLGQFF.